This TCR beta chain was profiled in a study of shared clonotypes between healthy human individuals. Study-wide background: The donor group consisted of two women and a few men, aged 18 to 49.

Clones were sequenced by immunoSEQ multiplex PCR, and TCRdb holds only the in-frame ones, with some missing. The data hold about 680,000 clones, with 92% observed a single time. On this clone: Its antigen is unknown.

Naive CD8 cells lacked CD45RO, underwent positive selection for CCR7 and left out terminally differentiated effector memory CD45RA+ cells. The study's findings and limits: Clonotypes not shared had lower generation probabilities than those common to all four donors. Although depth was large, rarefaction showed that sequencing of the sorted subsets was incomplete.

The material sequenced was naive CD8+ T cells sorted from blood. The source of this sequence is a man aged 30 to 39 in good health.

Here the CDR3 reads CASMRRGRQNYGYTF. The CDR3 nucleotides are TGTGCCAGCATGAGGAGGGGACGGCAGAACTATGGCTACACCTTC. The chain carries TRBV27 and TRBJ1-2; a weak D match, TRBD1 (5 bases). Germline values: CDR1 MNHEY, CDR2 SMNVEV (reference sequence). Trimming removed 7 bases from V and 2 bases from J, with 17 bases in between. This CDR3 is 15 amino acids long.